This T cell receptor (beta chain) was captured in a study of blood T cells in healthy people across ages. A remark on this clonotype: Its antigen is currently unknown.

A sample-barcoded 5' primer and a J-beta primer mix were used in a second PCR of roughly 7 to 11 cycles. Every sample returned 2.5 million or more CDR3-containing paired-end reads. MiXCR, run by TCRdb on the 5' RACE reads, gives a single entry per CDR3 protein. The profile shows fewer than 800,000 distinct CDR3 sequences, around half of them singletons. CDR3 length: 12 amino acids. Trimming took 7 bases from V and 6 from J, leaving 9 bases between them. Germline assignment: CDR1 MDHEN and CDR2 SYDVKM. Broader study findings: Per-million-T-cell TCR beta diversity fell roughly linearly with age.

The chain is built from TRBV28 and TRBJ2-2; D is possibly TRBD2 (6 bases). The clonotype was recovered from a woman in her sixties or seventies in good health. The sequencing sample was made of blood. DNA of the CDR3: TGTGCCAGCAATCCGGGGGCCGGGGAGCTGTTTTTT. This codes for CASNPGAGELFF.